One and the same sample provided the 31 T cell receptor beta chains below, sequenced in a study of T cell responses to AZD1222 COVID-19 vaccine. Assay: immunoSEQ multiplex PCR; the TCRdb copy retains only in-frame clones and omits some. The data show around 140,000 clones, 93% seen once. The input for sequencing was peripheral blood, taken on day 0 of AZD1222 vaccination. These TCRs come from an adult in good health.

The chain links TRBV19 to TRBJ1-2; D gene uncertain. CDR3 length equals 13 residues. The V end lost 6 bases, the J end lost 5 bases, and 13 bases lay between the germline ends. CDR1 is LNHDA, CDR2 SQIVND, per germline (reference sequence). The CDR3 DNA reads TGTGCCAGTAGCCTTGGGGAAGGATATGGCTACACCTTC. It encodes CASSLGEGYGYTF.

This chain connects TRBV4-1 to TRBJ2-2; possibly TRBD2 for D (6 bases). Trimming stripped 0 bases from V and 1 base from J, with 18 bases between. Per the germline V gene, CDR1 is MGHRA and CDR2 is YSYEKL. This CDR3 contains 19 residues. The CDR3 DNA reads as TGCGCCAGCAGCCAAGACGAGCGGGCGGGTATCGGGAACACCGGGGAGCTGTTTTTT. Translating it yields CASSQDERAGIGNTGELFF.

The J gene is TRBJ1-2, the V gene TRBV5-1; D is unresolved. V was shortened by 0 bases and J by 2 bases, with 20 bases between the two germline ends. CDR1 and CDR2 (germline): SGHRS, YFSETQ. CDR3 length: 18 residues. CDR3 loop: CASSLGFGDGPANYGYTF. In DNA form, the CDR3 reads TGCGCCAGCAGCTTGGGGTTCGGTGATGGGCCGGCCAACTATGGCTACACCTTC.

The chain combines TRBV7-9 with TRBJ1-2, with D hard to call. In germline, CDR1 is SEHNR, CDR2 FQNEAQ (reference sequence). This CDR3 contains 13 residues. The ends were cut back, 1 base at V and 4 bases at J, with 7 bases in the middle. The CDR3 spells CASSLEGLYGYTF. The CDR3 bases are TGTGCCAGCAGCTTAGAAGGTCTCTATGGCTACACCTTC.

The V and J genes are TRBV28 and TRBJ2-1, with 10 bases matching TRBD2. Germline V gene lookup returns CDR1 MDHEN and CDR2 SYDVKM. Trimming at V came to 4 bases and at J to 10 bases, leaving 10 bases not matched to a gene. The CDR3 contains 15 residues. CDR3 region: CASSSSGRERREQFF. In nucleotides, the CDR3 is TGTGCCAGCAGTTCTAGCGGGAGAGAACGACGGGAGCAGTTCTTC.

The rearrangement joins TRBV9 to TRBJ2-2; D unresolved. The V end lost 0 bases, the J end lost 4 bases, and 10 bases lay between the germline ends. This CDR3 is 15 amino acids long. Germline V gives CDR1 SGDLS, CDR2 YYNGEE. CDR3 in amino acids: CASSVGTVPTGELFF. CDR3 in DNA: TGTGCCAGCAGCGTAGGAACAGTTCCCACCGGGGAGCTGTTTTTT.

The V call is TRBV4-1, the J call TRBJ2-4; perhaps TRBD2 as D (6 bases). The germline gives CDR1 MGHRA, CDR2 YSYEKL. This CDR3 region has 15 residues. V gave up 1 base and J gave up 11 bases, with 18 bases separating them. The CDR3 nucleotides read TGCGCCAGCAGCCAAGGGTGGGACCGCCGGAGGGTTCAGTACTTC. Amino acid sequence: CASSQGWDRRRVQYF.

The chain has TRBV4-2 and TRBJ1-4, with D perhaps TRBD1 (5 bases). Germline lookup yields CDR1 LGHNA and CDR2 YNFKEQ. Trimming pared 0 bases from V and 8 bases from J, leaving 13 bases between. The CDR3 is made up of 15 amino acids. CDR3 loop: CASSQEEGRGEKLFF. CDR3 coding DNA: TGTGCCAGCAGCCAAGAAGAAGGGAGGGGAGAAAAACTGTTTTTT.

The rearrangement joins TRBV19 to TRBJ1-2; D unresolved. The CDR3 contains 11 residues. CDR1 and CDR2 from the germline V gene are LNHDA and SQIVND (reference sequence). Trimming stripped 8 bases from V and 4 bases from J, with 8 bases between. The CDR3 here is CASRYAYGYTF. In DNA form, the CDR3 reads TGTGCCAGTCGATATGCCTATGGCTACACCTTC.

This sequence joins TRBV5-1 and TRBJ2-3; TRBD2 agrees at 7 bases. Germline V gene sequence: CDR1 SGHRS, CDR2 YFSETQ. Trimming took 5 bases from V and 3 from J; bases not matched to a gene: 9. The CDR3 sequence is 15 residues long. This chain's CDR3 is CASRKRGETTDTQYF. The CDR3 coding sequence is TGCGCCAGCAGAAAGCGGGGCGAGACGACAGATACGCAGTATTTT. Full variable domain (remainder filled in from reference TRBV5-1 and TRBJ2-3): KAGVTQTPRYLIKTRGQQVTLSCSPISGHRSVSWYQQTPGQGLQFLFEYFSETQRNKGNFPGRFSGRQFSNSRSEMNVSTLELGDSALYLCASRKRGETTDTQYFGPGTRLTVL.

The rearrangement links TRBV19 to TRBJ1-1; tentatively, D is TRBD1 (6 bases). V was cut by 6 bases and J by 3 bases, with 11 bases left in between. There are 13 residues in the CDR3. CDR1 is LNHDA, CDR2 SQIVND, per germline (reference sequence). CDR3 coding DNA: TGTGCCAGTAGCGCCAGGGGTTACACTGAAGCTTTCTTT. Translated: CASSARGYTEAFF.

V and J are TRBV16 and TRBJ2-7; D not certain. The ends were cut back, 1 base at V and 5 bases at J, with 3 bases in the middle. The germline CDR1 and CDR2 sequences are KGHSY and FQNENV. The CDR3 spans 11 residues. CDR3 coding DNA: TGTGCCAGCAGCCAATTGAACGAGCAGTACTTC. Translated: CASSQLNEQYF.

The chain uses TRBV19 and TRBJ1-2; D is unclear. The germline V gene encodes CDR1 LNHDA and CDR2 SQIVND (reference sequence). Trimming stripped 3 bases from V and 5 bases from J, with 4 bases between. CDR3 length: 11 amino acids. CDR3 DNA sequence: TGTGCCAGTAGTATTAAGTATGGCTACACCTTC. The encoded protein is CASSIKYGYTF.

The chain recombines TRBV7-8 with TRBJ1-2, with D possibly TRBD1 on 6 matching bases. CDR1 and CDR2 from the germline V gene are SGHVS and FQNEAQ. This CDR3 region has 14 residues. V was clipped by 0 bases and J by 4 bases, with 9 bases between them. Written as DNA, the CDR3 is TGTGCCAGCAGCTTAGCGCAGGGGTCCTATGGCTACACCTTC. Translation: CASSLAQGSYGYTF.

V gene TRBV3-1 (or the pseudogene TRBV3-2) combines with J gene TRBJ2-3; tentatively, D is TRBD2 (5 bases). CDR3 length equals 14 residues. Germline CDR1 is LGHDT and CDR2 is YNNKEL (reference sequence). The ends were cut back, 1 base at V and 6 bases at J, with 11 bases in the middle. The CDR3 nucleotides are TGTGCCAGCAGCCAAGTTTCTAGCCCCGATACGCAGTATTTT. Translation: CASSQVSSPDTQYF.

The V call is TRBV9, the J call TRBJ2-5; perhaps TRBD2 as D (6 bases). The germline gives CDR1 SGDLS, CDR2 YYNGEE. The germline V and J ends were trimmed by 2 bases and 2 bases, with 10 bases remaining between them. The CDR3 runs 14 residues. Here the CDR3 reads CASSVLGGQETQYF. The CDR3 DNA follows: TGTGCCAGCAGCGTCTTGGGAGGTCAAGAGACCCAGTACTTC.

The chain employs TRBV3-1 (or the pseudogene TRBV3-2) and TRBJ1-5; D not resolved. The germline V gene encodes CDR1 LGHDT and CDR2 YNNKEL (reference sequence). The ends were cut back, 0 bases at V and 4 bases at J, with 4 bases in the middle. This CDR3 spans 13 amino acids. CDR3 in amino acids: CASSQDGNQPQHF. The DNA of the CDR3 is TGTGCCAGCAGCCAAGATGGGAATCAGCCCCAGCATTTT.

A note on this clone: Other DNA sequences in the sample encode the same CDR3. The genes are TRBV30 and TRBJ1-1; 7 bases map to TRBD1. This CDR3 spans 14 amino acids. The ends lost 0 bases at V and 3 bases at J; junction bases unmatched: 4. Germline assignment: CDR1 GTSNPN and CDR2 SVGIG (reference sequence). The CDR3 bases are TGTGCCTGGAGTGTAAGACAGGGAGACACTGAAGCTTTCTTT. It encodes CAWSVRQGDTEAFF.

This clone is a singleton in its sample. V gene TRBV7-2 combines with J gene TRBJ2-3, with 12 bases lining up with TRBD2. V lost 3 bases and J lost 0; bases outside the gene matches: 10. Germline CDR1 SGHTA, CDR2 FQGNSA. This CDR3 region has 19 residues. CDR3 DNA: TGTGCCAGCAGCTTGGCACTAGCGGGAGGCCGTCCCAGCACAGATACGCAGTATTTT. This gives the protein CASSLALAGGRPSTDTQYF.

The chain recombines TRBV5-4 with TRBJ2-7; the D call may be TRBD1 or TRBD2 (7 bases each). The V gene's germline CDR1 is SGHNT and CDR2 YYREEE (reference sequence). The CDR3 runs to 13 residues. Trimming cost V 6 bases and J 2 bases, with 12 bases left between them. The CDR3 DNA is TGTGCCAGCACCAGGGGGGGCGCCTACGAGCAGTACTTC. Protein: CASTRGGAYEQYF.

The V call is TRBV7-3, the J call TRBJ2-6, with 7 bases identical to TRBD1. V shed 6 bases, J shed 1 base, and the junction held 6 bases outside the gene matches. Germline values: CDR1 SGHTA, CDR2 FQGTGA. The CDR3 length is 16 residues. Written as DNA, the CDR3 is TGTGCCAGCAGTCGGGACAGCTCATCTGGGGCCAACGTCCTGACTTTC. Translating it yields CASSRDSSSGANVLTF.

The chain links TRBV5-1 to TRBJ2-7; 8 bases match TRBD2. CDR3 size: 14 residues. The trim removed 5 bases at V and 0 bases at J, leaving 4 bases unmatched. Germline loops: CDR1 SGHRS, CDR2 YFSETQ. This CDR3 reads CASRFSGDSYEQYF. The CDR3 coding sequence is TGCGCCAGCAGATTTAGCGGGGACTCCTACGAGCAGTACTTC.

The chain couples TRBV28 to TRBJ1-2; perhaps TRBD1 as D (5 bases). This CDR3 spans 16 amino acids. CDR1 is MDHEN, CDR2 SYDVKM, per germline. V gave up 5 bases and J gave up 4 bases, with 20 bases separating them. CDR3 amino acids: CASSPRAGLGSYGYTF. The CDR3 coding sequence is TGTGCCAGCAGTCCACGAGCGGGACTCGGTTCCTATGGCTACACCTTC.

V usage is TRBV28 and J usage is TRBJ1-2, with a possible D match to TRBD1 (6 bases). V was trimmed by 6 bases and J by 2 bases, leaving 13 bases between them. The CDR3 loop spans 14 amino acids. In germline, CDR1 is MDHEN, CDR2 SYDVKM. CDR3: CASSRPTGNYGYTF. Written as DNA, the CDR3 is TGTGCCAGCAGCCGCCCCACAGGGAACTATGGCTACACCTTC.

The gene calls are TRBV27 and TRBJ1-2; D ambiguous. V was trimmed by 3 bases and J by 1 base, leaving 6 bases between them. Germline assignment: CDR1 MNHEY and CDR2 SMNVEV (reference sequence). This CDR3 region has 13 residues. The CDR3 loop reads CASSFENNYGYTF. In DNA form, the CDR3 reads TGTGCCAGCAGTTTTGAGAATAACTATGGCTACACCTTC.

This clone was recorded once. V is TRBV9 and J is TRBJ2-7, with D perhaps given as TRBD1 or TRBD2 (6 bases each). V was trimmed by 0 bases and J by 2 bases, leaving 21 bases between them. CDR1 and CDR2 (germline): SGDLS, YYNGEE. This CDR3 has 18 residues. CDR3 in amino acids: CASSVVRGGQAPTYEQYF. For the CDR3, the DNA is TGTGCCAGCAGCGTAGTCCGAGGGGGGCAGGCACCTACCTACGAGCAGTACTTC.

This rearrangement joins TRBV27 to TRBJ1-2, with 9 bases aligning to TRBD1. V dropped 6 bases and J dropped 4; count of bases not matched to a gene: 3. This CDR3 has 13 amino acids. CDR1 is MNHEY and CDR2 is SMNVEV in the germline V gene (reference sequence). The CDR3 bases are TGTGCCAGCAGCACAGGGGGCGTCTATGGCTACACCTTC. It encodes CASSTGGVYGYTF.

The V gene is TRBV29-1, the J gene TRBJ2-2, with TRBD1 as a possible D gene (7 bases). Germline CDR1 is SQVTM and CDR2 is ANQGSEA. This CDR3 has 14 residues. V lost 6 bases and J 4 bases, leaving 15 bases between the germline ends. This CDR3 reads CSVGSRGATGELFF. The CDR3 coding sequence is TGCAGCGTCGGGAGCAGGGGGGCCACCGGGGAGCTGTTTTTT.

This clone appeared a few times. The CDR3 spells CASSSLGHRYF. Here the CDR3 DNA reads TGTGCCAGCAGTTCCCTCGGGCATCGGTACTTC. The chain has TRBV6-5 and TRBJ2-7; no clear D gene. V was cut by 4 bases and J by 12 bases, with 13 bases left in between. CDR3 length: 11 residues. Germline CDR1 reads MNHEY; CDR2 reads SVGAGI.

Only one count was recorded for this clone. The gene calls are TRBV28 and TRBJ1-1, with no clear D. There are 18 residues in the CDR3. The V end was cut by 5 bases, the J end by 3 bases, with 25 bases between. CDR1 and CDR2 (germline): MDHEN, SYDVKM. CDR3 in DNA: TGTGCCAGCAGTAACCTGAAGACTAAGGATAACGAAGACACTGAAGCTTTCTTT. It specifies CASSNLKTKDNEDTEAFF.

This chain joins TRBV19 and TRBJ2-7; D is undetermined. The V gene's germline CDR1 is LNHDA and CDR2 SQIVND (reference sequence). This CDR3 comprises 13 residues. V was shortened by 4 bases and J by 1 base, with 8 bases between the two germline ends. The DNA for the CDR3 is TGTGCCAGTAGTAAGACCGGATCCTACGAGCAGTACTTC. It yields the protein CASSKTGSYEQYF.